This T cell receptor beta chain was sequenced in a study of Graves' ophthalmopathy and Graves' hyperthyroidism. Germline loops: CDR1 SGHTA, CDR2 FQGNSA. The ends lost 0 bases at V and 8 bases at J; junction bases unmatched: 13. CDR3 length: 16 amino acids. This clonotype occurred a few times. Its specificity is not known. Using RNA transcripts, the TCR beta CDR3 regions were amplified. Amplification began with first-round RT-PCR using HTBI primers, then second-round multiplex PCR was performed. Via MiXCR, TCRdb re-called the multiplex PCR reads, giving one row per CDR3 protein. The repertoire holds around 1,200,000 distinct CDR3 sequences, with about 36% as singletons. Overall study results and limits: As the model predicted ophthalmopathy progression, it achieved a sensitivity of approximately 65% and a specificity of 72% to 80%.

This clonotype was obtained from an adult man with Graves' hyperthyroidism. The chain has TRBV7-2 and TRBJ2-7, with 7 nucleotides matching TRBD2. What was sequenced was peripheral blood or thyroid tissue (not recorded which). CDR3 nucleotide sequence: TGTGCCAGCAGCTTAGCGGTAAGGGGAGGGCCCCCCCAGCAGTACTTC. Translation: CASSLAVRGGPPQQYF.